A selection of T cell receptor beta chains follows, all from one sample in a study of circulating and synovial CD4+ cells in juvenile arthritis. Using immunoSEQ multiplex PCR, the repertoire was profiled, and TCRdb retains in-frame clones only, with some absent. The repertoire holds under 40,000 clones, roughly 96% seen once, with 0.68% in the top ten. What was sequenced was CD4+ T cells from blood. Receptor source: a human donor with juvenile idiopathic arthritis. Each CDR3 is given with its conserved first and last residue. D genes are given only for firm matches. Clone size is not always given. Where it is, it says once, few, many or a class for expanded clones.

clone_size j_call d_call v_call cdr3_nt cdr3_aa
NA TRBJ1-5 TRBD1 TRBV30 TGTGCCTGGAGTGTGGGGGACAGGAACAATCAGCCCCAGCATTTT CAWSVGDRNNQPQHF
once TRBJ2-7 NA TRBV19 TGTGCCAGTAGTTCCGGACAGTTCGGTGAGCAGTACTTC CASSSGQFGEQYF
NA TRBJ2-1 TRBD1 TRBV9 TGTGCCAGCAGCGTAGGTAGGGGGCCTTTCTACAATGAGCAGTTCTTC CASSVGRGPFYNEQFF
NA TRBJ2-3 NA TRBV5-1 TGCGCCAGCAGCTTGGTGGCAGGGTGGGGCACAGATACGCAGTATTTT CASSLVAGWGTDTQYF
NA TRBJ2-3 NA TRBV6-5 TGTGCCAGCTCTTCCCCAGATACGCAGTATTTT CASSSPDTQYF
NA TRBJ2-7 TRBD1 TRBV18 TGTGCCAGCTCATCGGGACAGACCTACGAGCAGTACTTC CASSSGQTYEQYF
NA TRBJ1-5 NA TRBV2 TGTGCCAGCAGTAAAAGGGAGGTGGGCCAGCCCCAGCATTTT CASSKREVGQPQHF
NA TRBJ1-5 TRBD1 TRBV28 TGTGCCAGCAGTTTCGACAGGGGTCGCAATCAGCCCCAGCATTTT CASSFDRGRNQPQHF
NA TRBJ1-2 TRBD1 TRBV9 TGTGCCAGCAGCGCCTTGACAGGGACCTATGGCTACACCTTC CASSALTGTYGYTF
NA TRBJ1-1 TRBD1 TRBV9 TGTGCCAGCAGCGTAGGAGCAGGGGGCGCGTACACTGAAGCTTTCTTT CASSVGAGGAYTEAFF
NA TRBJ2-1 TRBD2 TRBV10-1 TGCGCCAGCAGTGACCAAGGGACTAGCGGGAGGGCCGTCCCCTACAATGAGCAGTTCTTC CASSDQGTSGRAVPYNEQFF
NA TRBJ2-7 NA TRBV7-2 TGTGCCAGCAGTGACCAGGTCAGGGCCTACGAGCAGTACTTC CASSDQVRAYEQYF
NA TRBJ2-6 TRBD1 TRBV5-4 TGTGCCAGCAGCTTGGGAGGACAGGGAACTGGGGCCAACGTCCTGACTTTC CASSLGGQGTGANVLTF
few TRBJ2-3 NA TRBV14 TGTGCCAGCAGCCAAGAAGGGACTGGGGCTCTAGATACGCAGTATTTT CASSQEGTGALDTQYF
once TRBJ2-1 TRBD2 TRBV5-1 TGCGCCAGCAGCTTGGGAACTAGCGGGAGGGCCGAACTGTTCTTC CASSLGTSGRAELFF
NA TRBJ2-7 NA TRBV5-4 TGTGCCAGCAGCCCAGGGGGGCGCAGAAGGGAGCAGTACTTC CASSPGGRRREQYF
NA TRBJ2-7 NA TRBV4-3 TGCGCCAGCAGCCAAGATCGGTACCCCTACGAGCAGTACTTC CASSQDRYPYEQYF
NA TRBJ1-2 TRBD1 TRBV5-1 TGCGCCAGCAGCTTGGGGACAGGGATTCACTATGGCTACACCTTC CASSLGTGIHYGYTF
NA TRBJ1-1 NA TRBV21-1 TGTGCCAGCAGCAAAGCCGGGACAGGGGTTATCATTCTGTCTGAAGCTTTCTTT CASSKAGTGVIILSEAFF
NA TRBJ1-6 NA TRBV5-4 TGTGCCAGCAGCCCGGCGGGAAGGGGATCCTCACCCCTCCACTTT CASSPAGRGSSPLHF
NA TRBJ1-6 NA TRBV9 TGTGCCAGCAGCCTCCTCTTCGACAGCTATAATTCCCCCCTCCACTTT CASSLLFDSYNSPLHF
NA TRBJ1-1 TRBD1 TRBV5-1 TGCGCCAGCAGCTTGGACAGGGGATCGAGCACTGAAGCTTTCTTT CASSLDRGSSTEAFF
NA TRBJ2-2 TRBD1 TRBV2 TGTGCCAGCAGGGCAGACAGGGGGCGGACCGGGGAGCTGTTTTTT CASRADRGRTGELFF
once TRBJ2-7 TRBD1 TRBV9 TGTGCCAGCAGCCCCGGGACAGGGGTTTTCTACGAGCAGTACTTC CASSPGTGVFYEQYF
NA TRBJ2-3 NA TRBV7-3 TGTGCCAGCAGCTTAACGAGGGACACCACAGATACGCAGTATTTT CASSLTRDTTDTQYF
NA TRBJ2-7 NA TRBV19 TGTGCCAGTAGTATAAGCCTAGCTGGCAACGAGCAGTACTTC CASSISLAGNEQYF
NA TRBJ2-1 NA TRBV19 TGTGCCAGTAGTAGTTCCGGGGTCCCCCAGAATGAGCAGTTCTTC CASSSSGVPQNEQFF
NA TRBJ2-5 NA TRBV11-2 TGTGCCAGCACCCCAGCCCGGACAGTCCAAGAGACCCAGTACTTC CASTPARTVQETQYF
NA TRBJ1-5 NA TRBV4-1 TGCGCCAGCAGCCCCAACAGGGATAGCAATCAGCCCCAGCATTTT CASSPNRDSNQPQHF
NA TRBJ2-7 NA TRBV9 TGTGCCAGCAGCGTAGGACAGTGGGGCGAGCAGTACTTC CASSVGQWGEQYF
NA TRBJ2-2 TRBD1 TRBV9 TGTGCCAGCAGCGTAGACGCGGGACAGGGAGAGGAGCTGTTTTTT CASSVDAGQGEELFF
NA TRBJ2-5 TRBD2 TRBV7-9 TGTGCCAGCAGCCAGGGACTAGCGGAAGAGACCCAGTACTTC CASSQGLAEETQYF
once TRBJ2-1 TRBD2 TRBV5-1 TGCGCCAGCAGCTCAGGTAGCGGGAGTGATGAGCAGTTCTTC CASSSGSGSDEQFF
NA TRBJ1-5 TRBD1 TRBV5-6 TGTGCCAGCAGCTTGTGGGGTAGGGGACAGGGTTCGGTGCCCCAGCATTTT CASSLWGRGQGSVPQHF
NA TRBJ2-3 NA TRBV5-1 TGCGCCAGCAGCTTGGCCGCCACGCGGCTACTCACAGATACGCAGTATTTT CASSLAATRLLTDTQYF
NA TRBJ2-1 NA TRBV11-2 TGTGCCAGCAGCCCCCTCCGCCAGACAAACTACAATGAGCAGTTCTTC CASSPLRQTNYNEQFF
NA TRBJ2-7 NA TRBV27 TGTGCCAGCAGTACTGGAGCCTACGAGCAGTACTTC CASSTGAYEQYF